One and the same sample provided the 25 T cell receptor beta chains below, sequenced in a study of blood T cell repertoires in COVID-19. Profiling relied on immunoSEQ multiplex PCR, and the TCRdb table lists in-frame clones only, not all of them. The sample lists about 200,000 clones; approximately 85% were seen once. The sequencing input was PBMCs or T cells enriched from blood (not recorded which). Receptors were obtained from a man aged 40-49 years with acute COVID-19.

This clone was detected once. The genes are TRBV30 and TRBJ1-1, with TRBD1 as a possible D gene (6 bases). The CDR3 runs 11 residues. Trimming cost V 5 bases and J 4 bases, with 8 bases left between them. From germline, CDR1 is GTSNPN and CDR2 SVGIG (reference sequence). CDR3 in amino acids: CAWADSTEAFF. The CDR3 region has the DNA TGTGCCTGGGCGGACAGCACTGAAGCTTTCTTT.

The chain employs TRBV6-5 and TRBJ2-3; D gene uncertain. Between the trimmed V and J ends, which lost 4 bases and 5 bases, there was a span of 13 bases. This CDR3 has 14 amino acids. CDR1 is MNHEY and CDR2 is SVGAGI in the germline V gene. CDR3 amino acids: CASSSTNLRDTQYF. CDR3 bases: TGTGCCAGCAGTTCCACTAACCTCAGAGATACGCAGTATTTT.

The rearrangement uses TRBV12-3 or TRBV12-4 and TRBJ1-4; D is unresolved. The CDR3 is 13 residues long. The V and J ends lost 6 bases and 1 base respectively, with 6 bases between them. The CDR3 loop is CASRTGTNEKLFF. The CDR3 DNA follows: TGTGCCAGCAGGACGGGAACTAATGAAAAACTGTTTTTT.

The chain links TRBV28 to TRBJ2-1; D possibly corresponds to TRBD2 (5 bases). CDR3 length equals 15 residues. Germline V gene data show CDR1 as MDHEN and CDR2 as SYDVKM. Trimming took off 6 bases at V and 0 bases at J, with 12 bases between the two ends. The chain's CDR3 is CASRIGLGSYNEQFF. The DNA for the CDR3 is TGTGCCAGCAGAATAGGACTCGGCTCCTACAATGAGCAGTTCTTC. Complete variable domain (other parts from reference TRBV28 and TRBJ2-1): DVKVTQSSRYLVKRTGEKVFLECVQDMDHENMFWYRQDPGLGLRLIYFSYDVKMKEKGDIPEGYSVSREKKERFSLILESASTNQTSMYLCASRIGLGSYNEQFFGPGTRLTVL.

The chain joins TRBV7-2 to TRBJ2-7; D call uncertain. The CDR3 has 14 amino acids. Looked up from germline, CDR1 is SGHTA and CDR2 is FQGNSA. V dropped 3 bases and J dropped 3 bases, with 12 bases sitting between them. CDR3 residues: CASSLAVYDYEQYF. In nucleotides, the CDR3 is TGTGCCAGCAGCTTGGCCGTATACGACTACGAGCAGTACTTC.

The chain combines TRBV28 with TRBJ1-2; D ambiguous. The CDR3 has 11 residues. V lost 10 bases and J 5 bases, leaving 11 bases between the germline ends. Germline values: CDR1 MDHEN, CDR2 SYDVKM. The CDR3 reads CATVGEYGYTF. The DNA for the CDR3 is TGTGCCACGGTCGGTGAATATGGCTACACCTTC.

V gene TRBV19 combines with J gene TRBJ2-6, with D perhaps TRBD2 (6 bases). The V gene's germline CDR1 is LNHDA and CDR2 SQIVND (reference sequence). The CDR3 covers 16 residues. V was cut by 5 bases and J by 1 base, with 12 bases left in between. CDR3 region: CASSFGGRSGANVLTF. CDR3 coding DNA: TGTGCCAGTAGTTTCGGGGGAAGGTCTGGGGCCAACGTCCTGACTTTC. The full variable domain, completed using reference TRBV19 and TRBJ2-6, is DGGITQSPKYLFRKEGQNVTLSCEQNLNHDAMYWYRQDPGQGLRLIYYSQIVNDFQKGDIAEGYSVSREKKESFPLTVTSAQKNPTAFYLCASSFGGRSGANVLTFGAGSRLTVL.

CDR3 amino acids: CASSTYYEQYF. DNA for the CDR3: TGTGCCAGCAGTACCTACTACGAGCAGTACTTC. The chain couples TRBV14 to TRBJ2-7; D not certain. The CDR3 length is 11 residues. CDR1 SGHDN and CDR2 FVKESK come from the germline V gene. The V and J ends lost 6 bases and 3 bases respectively, with 6 bases between them.

The chain has TRBV5-1 and TRBJ2-5; perhaps TRBD1 as D (6 bases). From germline, CDR1 is SGHRS and CDR2 YFSETQ. The CDR3 has 16 amino acids. The V end lost 3 bases, the J end lost 3 bases, and 18 bases lay between the germline ends. CDR3 bases: TGCGCCAGCAGCTCAGAACTACAGGGAATTGAAGAGACCCAGTACTTC. This codes for CASSSELQGIEETQYF.

The V call is TRBV29-1, the J call TRBJ2-1; 8 nucleotides align to TRBD2. The V segment lost 4 bases and the J segment 6 bases; nucleotides outside the gene matches: 5. Germline values: CDR1 SQVTM, CDR2 ANQGSEA. CDR3 length: 13 amino acids. The CDR3 here is CSVAQREPNEQFF. The CDR3 DNA reads TGCAGCGTTGCTCAGCGGGAGCCCAATGAGCAGTTCTTC.

The rearrangement uses TRBV19 and TRBJ2-2; 7 bases map to TRBD1. V shed 3 bases, J shed 4 bases, and the junction held 5 bases outside the gene matches. This CDR3 spans 15 amino acids. The germline V gene encodes CDR1 LNHDA and CDR2 SQIVND (reference sequence). CDR3 in DNA: TGTGCCAGTAGTATTGGCAGGGGGTTCACCGGGGAGCTGTTTTTT. It is translated as CASSIGRGFTGELFF.

This clone came up once. This CDR3 reads CSVGREGYNEQFF. In nucleotides, the CDR3 is TGCAGCGTAGGGCGGGAGGGCTACAATGAGCAGTTCTTC. This sequence joins TRBV29-1 and TRBJ2-1, with 9 bases lining up with TRBD2. J was trimmed by 3 bases and V by 6 bases; bases with no gene match: 3. The CDR3 length is 13 residues. The germline CDR1 and CDR2 sequences are SQVTM and ANQGSEA.

The V gene is TRBV19, the J gene TRBJ2-2, with 8 bases identical to TRBD1. Germline assignment: CDR1 LNHDA and CDR2 SQIVND (reference sequence). Trimming cost V 3 bases and J 3 bases; bases outside gene matches: 6. The CDR3 contains 16 residues. This CDR3 is CASSISGGEDTGELFF. The CDR3 DNA sequence: TGTGCCAGTAGTATTTCAGGGGGCGAGGACACCGGGGAGCTGTTTTTT.

V usage is TRBV9 and J usage is TRBJ1-1; D is undetermined. Germline CDR1 is SGDLS and CDR2 is YYNGEE. This CDR3 region has 13 residues. The ends were cut back, 3 bases at V and 0 bases at J, with 6 bases in the middle. This chain's CDR3 is CASSAGVNTEAFF. Written as DNA, the CDR3 is TGTGCCAGCAGCGCAGGTGTGAACACTGAAGCTTTCTTT.

This clone was counted between two and nine times. The chain employs TRBV3-1 (or the pseudogene TRBV3-2) and TRBJ2-4, with a weak D call TRBD1 (6 bases). There are 15 residues in the CDR3. V shed 1 base and J shed 6 bases, with 13 bases lying between them. Germline V gene sequence: CDR1 LGHDT, CDR2 YNNKEL (reference sequence). For the CDR3, the DNA is TGTGCCAGCAGCCAAGCAGAAACAGGGCCAAACATTCAGTACTTC. Its protein is CASSQAETGPNIQYF.

V is TRBV28 and J is TRBJ1-3; no firm D call. The CDR3 consists of 15 residues. The germline CDR1 and CDR2 sequences are MDHEN and SYDVKM. Trimming shortened V by 6 bases and J by 0 bases, and 12 bases separated the two germline ends. In nucleotides, the CDR3 is TGTGCCAGCAGAGCCATAACGCTCTCTGGAAACACCATATATTTT. Protein: CASRAITLSGNTIYF.

Worth noting for this clone: Mismatch with germline at one junction end may stem from a read error. The J gene is TRBJ2-5, the V gene TRBV9; D gene ambiguous. Germline V gene data show CDR1 as SGDLS and CDR2 as YYNGEE. The CDR3 loop spans 14 amino acids. The CDR3 loop is CASSVGADQETQYF. The CDR3, as DNA: TGTGCCAGCAGCGTAGGGGCCGACCAGGAGACCCAGTACTTC.

The chain couples TRBV6-4 to TRBJ1-2; no clear D gene. Trimming left V 0 bases short and J 4 bases short, with 9 bases between. Germline V gene data show CDR1 as MRHNA and CDR2 as SNTAGT. This CDR3 is built from 14 residues. CDR3 in amino acids: CASSDSAEGYGYTF. The CDR3 region has the DNA TGTGCCAGCAGTGACTCGGCCGAGGGCTATGGCTACACCTTC.

The V call is TRBV9, the J call TRBJ1-2; 7 nucleotides align to TRBD1. This CDR3 spans 14 amino acids. Germline assignment: CDR1 SGDLS and CDR2 YYNGEE. After removal of 4 bases from V and 8 bases from J, the junction contained 11 bases not matched to a gene. CDR3 sequence reads: CASSLGEGAWGYTF. In DNA form, the CDR3 reads TGTGCCAGCAGCCTGGGTGAGGGGGCCTGGGGCTACACCTTC.

This clone was seen only once. The CDR3 DNA reads TGTGCCAGCAGGCCTCATCCGACTGATCACTATGGCTACACCTTC. It translates to CASRPHPTDHYGYTF. The rearrangement links TRBV7-2 to TRBJ1-2; D remains ambiguous. V was cut by 6 bases and J by 3 bases, with 17 bases left in between. This CDR3 is 15 amino acids long. The germline V gene encodes CDR1 SGHTA and CDR2 FQGNSA. The full variable domain, with the rest looked up from reference TRBV7-2 and TRBJ1-2, is GAGVSQSPSNKVTEKGKDVELRCDPISGHTALYWYRQSLGQGLEFLIYFQGNSAPDKSGLPSDRFSAERTGGSVSTLTIQRTQQEDSAVYLCASRPHPTDHYGYTFGSGTRLTVV.

V and J are TRBV2 and TRBJ2-3, with D possibly being TRBD1 (5 bases). This CDR3 has 14 amino acids. The V end was cut by 7 bases, the J end by 2 bases, with 13 bases between. Germline CDR1 and CDR2: SNHLY and FYNNEI. CDR3: CASNQGAFTDTQYF. The CDR3 DNA reads as TGTGCCAGCAATCAGGGCGCTTTCACAGATACGCAGTATTTT.

V usage is TRBV4-1 and J usage is TRBJ1-5; D is possibly TRBD1 (6 bases). V was pared by 1 base and J by 5 bases, with 9 bases between. This CDR3 region has 14 residues. Germline lookup yields CDR1 MGHRA and CDR2 YSYEKL. CDR3 amino acids: CASSQGSGDQPQHF. The DNA for the CDR3 is TGCGCCAGCAGCCAAGGGTCAGGGGATCAGCCCCAGCATTTT.

In DNA form, the CDR3 reads TGTGCCAGCAGCTTAGCGAGGGGGGGCGAGCAGTACTTC. Amino acids: CASSLARGGEQYF. The V call is TRBV11-3, the J call TRBJ2-7; D possibly corresponds to TRBD2 (7 bases). V was shortened by 1 base and J by 6 bases, with 10 bases between the two germline ends. Germline V lookup: CDR1 SGHNT, CDR2 YENEEA. This CDR3 is built from 13 residues.

The chain carries TRBV2 and TRBJ2-1, with a tentative D call TRBD2 (6 bases). The CDR3 runs 13 residues. Germline V gives CDR1 SNHLY, CDR2 FYNNEI. CDR3 residues: CAIRESTYNEQFF. The DNA for the CDR3 is TGTGCTATCCGGGAGAGCACCTACAATGAGCAGTTCTTC.

The chain is built from TRBV6-4 and TRBJ2-2; weak D call: TRBD1 (6 bases). CDR3 length: 14 residues. The ends were cut back, 5 bases at V and 6 bases at J, with 13 bases in the middle. The germline V gene encodes CDR1 MRHNA and CDR2 SNTAGT. CDR3 residues: CASSLGAQSGELFF. The CDR3 coding sequence is TGTGCCAGCAGTCTGGGGGCGCAATCCGGGGAGCTGTTTTTT.